This TCR beta chain was documented in a study of brain T cells in children with intractable seizures (dated by TCRdb to the early 2020s). Context from the whole study: As a first screen for immune gene transcripts, resected brain tissue from 50 or so pediatric epilepsy surgery cases was run on a NanoString immunology panel. Of the approximately twelve selected surgery cases, pre-surgery blood was also sequenced for eight, so four had brain tissue only.

Comment on this clone: Its recognized antigen is unknown. Base qualities are not recorded, but no much larger clone differs from it by a single base.

What the authors observed across the whole study: Viral specificity was inferred only from CDR3 sequence similarity, and patients' HCMV serostatus was unknown. Sequencing depth differed between pre- and post-surgery blood, so clones missing from the pre-surgery sample may reflect undersampling.

TCR beta chain sequences were generated from genomic DNA using the immunoSEQ assay. The source study handled its data this way. CDR3 sequences not starting with the conserved framework cysteine at position 104 were manually removed. Clonality was calculated as one minus the normalized Shannon's Diversity Index, with values ranging from 0 (maximal diversity) to 1 (oligoclonal). Differences in the frequency of the same CDR3 between samples, such as brain versus blood, were assessed with chi-squared comparison-of-proportions tests. Public clonotypes were identified by searching immuneACCESS, and similarity to known antiviral clonotypes was assessed with the VDJdb browser. Imported from immuneACCESS, the table was reduced by TCRdb to in-frame sequences with V and J called. These copies leave out some clones; in studies compared against another copy, an unresolved V gene accounts for under half, and the cause of the remainder is not known. V and J calls and clone size are as listed in that table; D and trimming were resolved from the DNA. In all, the sample holds around 80,000 clones, and roughly 89% of those were seen once. The top ten constitute around 22% of the sample.

The intended sense of this specimen's time point label: resected brain tissue, or blood drawn just prior to surgery. The surgery cases that showed the highest brain T cell transcript signatures were chosen for TCR beta chain sequencing of brain tissue, and of blood when it was available. Prior to surgery, the patients had been treated with at least one anti-epileptic drug. The TCR-sequenced patients were children whose drug-resistant epilepsy was caused by tuberous sclerosis complex, focal cortical dysplasia, Rasmussen encephalitis or hemimegalencephaly. Blood samples were drawn just before the epilepsy surgery. The Monarch genomic DNA purification kit was used to extract bulk genomic DNA from unsorted brain tissue and from whole blood. The sequence derives from a girl aged 2 to 10 with Rasmussen encephalitis and intractable seizures. The material was peripheral blood, obtained at surgery.

The encoded CDR3 is CAWSSRDRLYNEQFF. The DNA sequence is as follows: TGTGCCTGGAGTTCCCGGGACAGGCTTTACAATGAGCAGTTCTTC. The chain is made from TRBV30 and TRBJ2-1, and 8 junction bases match TRBD1. The germline V end is reduced by 2 bases and the J end by 4 bases; junction bases left unmatched: 7. Per the germline V gene (reference sequence), GTSNPN is the CDR1 and SVGIG is the CDR2. The cysteine opens and the phenylalanine closes a CDR3 of 15 amino acids. The kept DNA is CDR3 alone, 45 bases in frame from the first base.